The 4 T cell receptor beta chains listed next were all sequenced from one sample in a study of cytomegalovirus exposure and HLA in healthy donors. PCR employed 60 Vbeta and 13 Jbeta primers. Sequencing used immunoSEQ multiplex PCR; TCRdb keeps in-frame clones, though not all of them. The sample records around 170,000 clones, around 83% being singletons. What was sequenced was PBMCs. The receptors here all came from a woman younger than 30 in good health and CMV-seronegative.

The chain carries TRBV2 and TRBJ2-7, with 8 nucleotides matching TRBD2. With 3 bases clipped from V and 3 bases from J, the junction kept 7 bases outside the gene matches. Germline loops: CDR1 SNHLY, CDR2 FYNNEI. The CDR3 runs 15 residues. CDR3 DNA sequence: TGTGCCAGCAGTGATTCCAGCGGGAGTTTCTACGAGCAGTACTTC. Protein: CASSDSSGSFYEQYF.

V usage is TRBV15 and J usage is TRBJ2-1; a possible D gene is TRBD1 (5 bases). CDR3 length: 12 residues. Germline-derived CDR1 and CDR2 are LNHNV and YYDKDF (reference sequence). V was cut by 8 bases and J by 6 bases, with 11 bases left in between. Here the CDR3 DNA reads TGTGCCACCGAAGAAAGGGGCAATGAGCAGTTCTTC. Protein product: CATEERGNEQFF.

This chain connects TRBV4-1 to TRBJ1-1; D unresolved. The CDR3 totals 16 residues. Trimming took off 0 bases at V and 0 bases at J, with 11 bases between the two ends. Germline assignment: CDR1 MGHRA and CDR2 YSYEKL. CDR3 DNA: TGCGCCAGCAGCCAAGATCGGGGTGTAGTGAACACTGAAGCTTTCTTT. Translated, it gives CASSQDRGVVNTEAFF.

CDR3 sequence reads: CASTSVYQRGPYNEQFF. The CDR3 nucleotides read TGCGCCAGCACTTCCGTCTACCAGCGGGGTCCCTACAATGAGCAGTTCTTC. The genes are TRBV5-1 and TRBJ2-1; 7 nucleotides match TRBD2. Unmatched junction bases numbered 14, after V lost 6 bases and J lost 2 bases. Germline-derived CDR1 and CDR2 are SGHRS and YFSETQ. CDR3 length: 17 amino acids.